The rows below give T cell receptor beta chains drawn from one sample of a study of blood T cell repertoires in COVID-19. Here immunoSEQ multiplex PCR was the method, and the copy in TCRdb shows in-frame clones only, minus some. The sample comprises about 230,000 clones, approximately 80% of which are singletons, and around 26% rests with the top ten. Sequences were obtained from peripheral blood. These receptor sequences come from a man in his forties or fifties with acute or convalescent COVID-19. CDR3s include the opening cysteine and the closing phenylalanine or tryptophan. A D gene is named only where the DNA matches it firmly. Expanded clones get a size class; other rows say once, few or many, or leave the size out.

TRBV6-5	TRBJ1-2	.	TRBD1	CASRQAGTGYGYTF	TGTGCCAGCAGGCAGGCGGGGACAGGGTATGGCTACACCTTC
TRBV2	TRBJ2-7	.	.	CASQSTESSYEQYF	TGTGCCAGTCAGTCTACGGAGAGCTCCTACGAGCAGTACTTC
TRBV18	TRBJ2-1	.	.	CASSPLADTYNEQFF	TGTGCCAGCTCACCACTAGCGGATACCTACAATGAGCAGTTCTTC
TRBV5-4	TRBJ2-3	.	TRBD1	CASSFRGSADTQYF	TGTGCCAGCAGCTTCAGGGGGAGCGCAGATACGCAGTATTTT
TRBV10-3	TRBJ2-2	.	TRBD1	CAISESGGEMAPGELFF	TGTGCCATCAGTGAATCAGGGGGCGAAATGGCCCCCGGGGAGCTGTTTTTT
TRBV28	TRBJ1-2	.	TRBD1	CASRPGGGTHGYTF	TGTGCCAGCAGACCAGGGGGCGGTACGCATGGCTACACCTTC
TRBV15	TRBJ1-3	.	.	CATSRDFRAGNTIYF	TGTGCCACCAGCAGAGACTTCCGGGCTGGAAACACCATATATTTT
TRBV6-2/TRBV6-3	TRBJ1-2	.	.	CASSLSGMATYGYTF	TGTGCCAGCAGTTTATCGGGGATGGCCACCTATGGCTACACCTTC
TRBV2	TRBJ2-2	.	.	CASSELGGRAGELFF	TGTGCCAGCAGTGAACTAGGGGGGAGGGCCGGGGAGCTGTTTTTT
TRBV10-3	TRBJ2-3	.	.	CAISADREGDTQYF	TGTGCCATCAGTGCGGACAGGGAGGGAGATACGCAGTATTTT
TRBV11-2	TRBJ1-1	.	.	CASSQGRVTEAFF	TGTGCCAGCAGTCAGGGGAGGGTCACTGAAGCTTTCTTT
TRBV27	TRBJ1-1	.	.	CASSLKTQPAKEAFF	TGTGCCAGCAGTTTAAAGACCCAGCCAGCGAAAGAAGCTTTCTTT
TRBV19	TRBJ1-2	.	.	CASSLPRQVYTF	TGTGCCAGTTCACTGCCCCGACAGGTCTACACCTTC
TRBV2	TRBJ2-5	.	TRBD2	CASSEMTSGAAYETQYF	TGTGCCAGCAGTGAAATGACTAGCGGGGCCGCCTATGAGACCCAGTACTTC
TRBV7-3	TRBJ2-1	.	TRBD2	CASSPGLAGVNEQFF	TGTGCCAGCAGTCCCGGACTAGCGGGAGTCAATGAGCAGTTCTTC
TRBV5-1	TRBJ2-1	.	TRBD2	CASSLVTSSGRATIYNEQFF	TGCGCCAGCAGCTTGGTAACGAGTAGCGGGAGGGCCACCATATACAATGAGCAGTTCTTC
TRBV2	TRBJ1-5	.	TRBD1	CASSENRGSSQHF	TGTGCCAGCAGTGAGAACAGGGGTTCGTCCCAGCATTTT
TRBV5-5	TRBJ1-4	few	.	CASSLIGGATNEKLFF	TGTGCCAGCAGCTTGATTGGCGGAGCAACTAATGAAAAACTGTTTTTT
TRBV5-1	TRBJ1-3	once	.	CASSLGPQSGNTIYF	TGCGCCAGCAGCTTGGGACCCCAGTCAGGGAACACCATATATTTT
TRBV28	TRBJ2-7	.	TRBD2	CASRGGTYEQYF	TGTGCCAGCAGGGGAGGGACCTACGAGCAGTACTTC
TRBV7-2	TRBJ1-2	.	.	CASSLTRSNYGYTF	TGTGCCAGCAGCTTAACCAGGTCTAACTATGGCTACACCTTC
TRBV11-2	TRBJ2-1	.	TRBD2	CASSPNSLAGGLNEQFF	TGTGCCAGCAGTCCAAACTCGCTAGCGGGAGGGCTAAATGAGCAGTTCTTC
TRBV30	TRBJ2-3	.	TRBD2	CAWSVRGSVRDTQYF	TGTGCCTGGAGTGTACGCGGGAGTGTCCGCGATACGCAGTATTTT
TRBV15	TRBJ2-3	.	TRBD2	CATARLAGGPGDTQYF	TGTGCCACCGCGAGACTAGCGGGAGGGCCAGGAGATACGCAGTATTTT
TRBV10-1	TRBJ1-1	.	.	CASSVSGPTEAFF	TGCGCCAGCAGTGTCTCTGGGCCCACTGAAGCTTTCTTT
TRBV11-1	TRBJ2-7	.	.	CASSFHRSYEQYF	TGTGCCAGCAGCTTCCACAGATCCTACGAGCAGTACTTC
TRBV4-2	TRBJ1-5	.	TRBD1	CASSRDGTGERQPQHF	TGTGCCAGCAGCCGAGACGGGACAGGGGAACGTCAGCCCCAGCATTTT
TRBV14	TRBJ2-7	.	.	CASSQAGYEQYF	TGTGCCAGCAGCCAAGCGGGCTACGAGCAGTACTTC
TRBV20-1	TRBJ2-1	.	.	CSASDGLSYNEQFF	TGCAGTGCTAGTGACGGTCTCTCCTACAATGAGCAGTTCTTC
TRBV6-6	TRBJ1-2	few	TRBD1	CASNHGQGSGYTF	TGTGCCAGCAACCACGGACAGGGGTCTGGCTACACCTTC
TRBV27	TRBJ2-1	once	TRBD1	CASSQLGTGNNEQFF	TGTGCCAGCAGCCAACTAGGGACAGGGAACAATGAGCAGTTCTTC
TRBV11-2	TRBJ2-3	.	.	CASSAGRTDTQYF	TGTGCCAGCAGCGCGGGCCGAACAGATACGCAGTATTTT
TRBV3-1/TRBV3-2	TRBJ2-3	.	TRBD2	CASSQSGTITDTQYF	TGTGCCAGCAGCCAAAGCGGGACCATCACAGATACGCAGTATTTT
TRBV5-1	TRBJ2-7	.	.	CASSLSSVTPYEQYF	TGCGCCAGCAGCTTGTCTAGCGTAACTCCCTACGAGCAGTACTTC
TRBV7-2	TRBJ1-2	.	.	CASSLAQSHYGYTF	TGTGCCAGCAGCTTAGCACAGTCTCACTATGGCTACACCTTC
TRBV6-2/TRBV6-3	TRBJ2-1	.	TRBD2	CASSYSIAGGPHEQFF	TGTGCCAGCAGTTACTCGATAGCGGGAGGGCCGCATGAGCAGTTCTTC
TRBV6-6	TRBJ1-2	.	.	CASSYPRDSSSYGYTF	TGTGCCAGCAGTTATCCCCGGGATTCCTCTTCCTATGGCTACACCTTC
TRBV30	TRBJ1-1	.	TRBD1	CAWKGQMNTEAFF	TGTGCCTGGAAGGGACAGATGAACACTGAAGCTTTCTTT
TRBV30	TRBJ1-3	.	.	CAWRSVGNTIYF	TGTGCCTGGAGAAGCGTTGGAAACACCATATATTTT
TRBV6-5	TRBJ2-1	.	.	CASSRSTGYEQFF	TGTGCCAGCAGTCGCAGTACAGGGTATGAGCAGTTCTTC
TRBV6-5	TRBJ2-7	.	TRBD2	CASRGTTPTYEQYF	TGTGCCAGCAGGGGGACTACACCAACCTACGAGCAGTACTTC
TRBV2	TRBJ2-7	.	.	CATLRVHEQYF	TGTGCCACCCTTCGGGTCCACGAGCAGTACTTC
TRBV7-2	TRBJ2-3	.	TRBD2	CASSTRSGLAGSDTQYF	TGTGCCAGCAGCACCCGATCAGGACTAGCGGGATCAGATACGCAGTATTTT
TRBV7-8	TRBJ1-2	.	.	CASSFRTVDDGYTF	TGTGCCAGCAGCTTCCGGACAGTTGATGATGGCTACACCTTC
TRBV6-4	TRBJ2-6	many	.	CASSEAHSGANVLTF	TGTGCCAGCAGTGAAGCGCACTCTGGGGCCAACGTCCTGACTTTC
TRBV27	TRBJ2-2	.	TRBD2	CASSLFTRGSSTGELFF	TGTGCCAGCAGTTTATTTACCCGCGGGAGTTCCACCGGGGAGCTGTTTTTT
TRBV7-8	TRBJ2-7	.	.	CASSPDRYEQYF	TGTGCCAGCAGCCCGGACAGATACGAGCAGTACTTC
TRBV5-1	TRBJ2-1	.	.	CASSLDRSSYNEQFF	TGCGCCAGCAGCTTGGACAGGAGCTCCTACAATGAGCAGTTCTTC
TRBV28	TRBJ1-6	.	.	CASTLPQEDSPLHF	TGTGCCAGCACTCTCCCACAGGAAGATTCACCCCTCCACTTT
TRBV9	TRBJ1-2	.	.	CASSVDPGDYGYTF	TGTGCCAGCAGCGTAGATCCGGGGGACTATGGCTACACCTTC
TRBV7-9	TRBJ1-6	.	.	CASSPLGTGSHSPLHF	TGTGCCAGCAGCCCCCTGGGTACAGGGAGCCATTCACCCCTCCACTTT
TRBV25-1	TRBJ1-1	.	.	CASSERAKAFF	TGTGCCAGCAGTGAGAGGGCGAAGGCTTTCTTT
TRBV25-1	TRBJ2-1	.	.	CASSDSLSGLIYNEQFF	TGTGCCAGCAGTGATTCCCTTAGCGGACTTATTTACAATGAGCAGTTCTTC
TRBV11-2	TRBJ1-4	.	.	CASSLDQTARGEKLFF	TGTGCCAGCAGCTTAGATCAGACAGCCCGAGGCGAAAAACTGTTTTTT
TRBV28	TRBJ2-1	.	TRBD2	CASSFSSGRDEQFF	TGTGCCAGCAGTTTCTCTAGCGGGAGAGATGAGCAGTTCTTC